This TCR beta chain was observed in a study of CD8 T cells in Susac syndrome. This clonotype was observed once. V shed 2 bases and J shed 3 bases, with 12 bases lying between them. Germline CDR1 and CDR2: MNHEY and SVGAGI. The CDR3 loop spans 15 amino acids. The sequenced target, TCR beta, came from blood CD8+ and CD4+ T cells. TEMRA cells were FACS-enriched, and CD8+ and CD4+ T cells were isolated negatively. RNA was extracted with the RNeasy kit, and a quantity of roughly 0.45 to 1 ug was reverse transcribed using random hexamers. The immunoSEQ assay covered 54 Vbeta and 13 Jbeta segments for CDR3. TCRdb reprocessed the immunoSEQ multiplex PCR reads via MiXCR and lists one record per CDR3 protein. The table shows 250,000 to 300,000 distinct CDR3 sequences, with 85% occurring only once.

The chain has TRBV6-5 and TRBJ2-3, with D perhaps matching TRBD1 (6 bases). The sequencing sample was made of CD8+ T cells from PBMCs. The clonotype comes from a human donor with multiple sclerosis. CDR3 sequence (DNA): TGTGCCAGCAGTTACGGGAACAGGGAGACAGATACGCAGTATTTT. It is translated as CASSYGNRETDTQYF.